Sequencing of this T cell receptor (beta chain) was carried out in a study of technical replicates of blood from a few donors (dated by TCRdb to 2016 to 2017). Preparation of the library involved the immunoSEQ multiplex PCR assay. TCRdb stores this immuneACCESS table with in-frame sequences only. Part of the clones is absent; in the studies checked, under half of the shortfall reflects unresolved V genes, and no reason is known for the rest. Present in this sample are tens of thousands of clones, nearly 98% of which were seen just once. The ten largest make up approximately 0.2% of the sample. The V end gives up 4 bases and the J end 1 base, leaving 9 bases in the junction not matched to a gene. Based on the germline V gene (reference sequence), the CDR1 and CDR2 sequences are SGHNT and YYREEE. The CDR3 runs 16 amino acids, cysteine and phenylalanine included. Kept here is only the CDR3 DNA, which spans 48 bases and is read in frame from base 1.

Points on this clone: Its antigen specificity is not known. Per-nucleotide qualities are absent, and no much larger clonotype sits a single base away.

This TCR derives from a human donor in good health. The chain links TRBV5-4 with TRBJ2-3, and 7 bases in between align with TRBD2. The sequencing input was T cells isolated from PBMCs. Read as DNA, the sequence is TGTGCCAGCAGCCCCCCGGGGGGAGGGGGCACAGATACGCAGTATTTT. Its product reads: CASSPPGGGGTDTQYF.